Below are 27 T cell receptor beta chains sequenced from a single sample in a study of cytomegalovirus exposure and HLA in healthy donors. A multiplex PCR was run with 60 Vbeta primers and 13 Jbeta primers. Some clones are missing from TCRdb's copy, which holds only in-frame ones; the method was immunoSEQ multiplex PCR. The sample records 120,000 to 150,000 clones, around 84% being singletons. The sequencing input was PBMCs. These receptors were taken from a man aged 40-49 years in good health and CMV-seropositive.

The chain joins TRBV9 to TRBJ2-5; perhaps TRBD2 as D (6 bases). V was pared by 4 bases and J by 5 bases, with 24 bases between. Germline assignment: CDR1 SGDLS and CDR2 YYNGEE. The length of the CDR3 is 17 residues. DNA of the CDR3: TGTGCCAGCAGCCGCGCACCCCGGCGGTTGGCGGGGGAGACCCAGTACTTC. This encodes CASSRAPRRLAGETQYF. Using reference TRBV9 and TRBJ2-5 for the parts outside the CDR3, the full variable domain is DSGVTQTPKHLITATGQRVTLRCSPRSGDLSVYWYQQSLDQGLQFLIQYYNGEERAKGNILERFSAQQFPDLHSELNLSSLELGDSALYFCASSRAPRRLAGETQYFGPGTRLLVL.

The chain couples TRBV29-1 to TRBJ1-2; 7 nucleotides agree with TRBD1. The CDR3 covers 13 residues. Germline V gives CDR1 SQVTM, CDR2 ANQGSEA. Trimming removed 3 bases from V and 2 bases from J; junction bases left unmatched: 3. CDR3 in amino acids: CSVDPTGNYGYTF. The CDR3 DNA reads TGCAGCGTTGACCCGACAGGGAACTATGGCTACACCTTC.

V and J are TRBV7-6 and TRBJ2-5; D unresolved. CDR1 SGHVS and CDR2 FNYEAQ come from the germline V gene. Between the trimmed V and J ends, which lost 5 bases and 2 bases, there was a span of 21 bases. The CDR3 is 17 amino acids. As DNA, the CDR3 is TGTGCCAGCAGCCTATCCTCGTGGCGGCCGCAACAAGAGACCCAGTACTTC. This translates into CASSLSSWRPQQETQYF.

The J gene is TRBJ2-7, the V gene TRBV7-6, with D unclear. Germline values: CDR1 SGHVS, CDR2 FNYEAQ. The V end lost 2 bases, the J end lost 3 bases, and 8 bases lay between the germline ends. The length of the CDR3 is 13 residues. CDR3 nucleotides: TGTGCCAGCAGCTTAAACGGCGGCTACGAGCAGTACTTC. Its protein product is CASSLNGGYEQYF.

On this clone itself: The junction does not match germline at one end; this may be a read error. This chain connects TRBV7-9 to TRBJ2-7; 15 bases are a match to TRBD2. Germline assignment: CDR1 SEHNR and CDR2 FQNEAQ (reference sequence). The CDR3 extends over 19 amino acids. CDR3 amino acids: CSSSLVGRGLAGGPYEQYF. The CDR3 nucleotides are TGTTCCAGCAGCTTAGTTGGCCGTGGACTAGCGGGAGGGCCCTACGAGCAGTACTTC. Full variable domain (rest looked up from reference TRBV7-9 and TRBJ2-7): DTGVSQNPRHKITKRGQNVTFRCDPISEHNRLYWYRQTLGQGPEFLTYFQNEAQLEKSRLLSDRFSAERPKGSFSTLEIQRTEQGDSAMYLCSSSLVGRGLAGGPYEQYFGPGTRLTVT.

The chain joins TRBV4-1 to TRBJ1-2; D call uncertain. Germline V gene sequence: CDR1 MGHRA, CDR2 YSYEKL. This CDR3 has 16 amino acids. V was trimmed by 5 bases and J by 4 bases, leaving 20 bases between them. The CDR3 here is CASSGAGARSTYGYTF. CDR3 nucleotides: TGCGCCAGCAGCGGTGCGGGCGCCAGGAGCACCTATGGCTACACCTTC.

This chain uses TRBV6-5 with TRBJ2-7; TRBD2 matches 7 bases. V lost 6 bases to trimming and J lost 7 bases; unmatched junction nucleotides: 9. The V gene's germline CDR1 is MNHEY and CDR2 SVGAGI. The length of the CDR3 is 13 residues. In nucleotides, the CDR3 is TGTGCCAGCAGGAACCGGGGGGACCCGGAGCAGTACTTC. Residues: CASRNRGDPEQYF.

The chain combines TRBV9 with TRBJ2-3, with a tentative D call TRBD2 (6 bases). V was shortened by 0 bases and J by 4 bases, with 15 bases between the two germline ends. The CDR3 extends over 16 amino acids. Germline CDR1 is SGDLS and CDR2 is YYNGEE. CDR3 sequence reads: CASSVVGEVAADTQYF. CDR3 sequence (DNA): TGTGCCAGCAGCGTAGTTGGGGAGGTGGCGGCAGATACGCAGTATTTT.

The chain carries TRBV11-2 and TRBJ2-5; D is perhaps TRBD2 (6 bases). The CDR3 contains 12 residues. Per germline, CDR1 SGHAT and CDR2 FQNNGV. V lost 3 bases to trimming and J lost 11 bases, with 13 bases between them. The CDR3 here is CASSLEGAGQYF. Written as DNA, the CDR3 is TGTGCCAGCAGCTTGGAGGGCGCGGGGCAGTACTTC.

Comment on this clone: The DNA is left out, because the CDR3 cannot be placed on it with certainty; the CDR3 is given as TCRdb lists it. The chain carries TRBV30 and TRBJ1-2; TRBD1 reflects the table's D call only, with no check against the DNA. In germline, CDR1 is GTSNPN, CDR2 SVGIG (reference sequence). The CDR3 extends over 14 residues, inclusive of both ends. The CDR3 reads CAFGQGILVLANTF.

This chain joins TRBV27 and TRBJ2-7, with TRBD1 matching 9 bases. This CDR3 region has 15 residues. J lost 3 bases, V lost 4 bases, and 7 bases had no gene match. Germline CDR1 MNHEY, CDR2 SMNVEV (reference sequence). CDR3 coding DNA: TGTGCCAGCAGTTCGCCGGGACAGGGACTCTACGAGCAGTACTTC. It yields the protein CASSSPGQGLYEQYF.

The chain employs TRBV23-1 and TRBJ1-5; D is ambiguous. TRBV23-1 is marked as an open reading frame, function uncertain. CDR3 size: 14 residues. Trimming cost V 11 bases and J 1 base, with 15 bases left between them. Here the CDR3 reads CADTAGESNQPQHF. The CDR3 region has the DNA TGCGCCGATACAGCGGGAGAGAGCAATCAGCCCCAGCATTTT.

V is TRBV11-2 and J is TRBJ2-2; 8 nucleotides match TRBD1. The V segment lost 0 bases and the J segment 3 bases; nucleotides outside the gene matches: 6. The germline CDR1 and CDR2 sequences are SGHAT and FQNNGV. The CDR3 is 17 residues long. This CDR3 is CASSLDQGQAYTGELFF. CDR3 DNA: TGTGCCAGCAGCTTAGACCAGGGACAGGCCTACACCGGGGAGCTGTTTTTT.

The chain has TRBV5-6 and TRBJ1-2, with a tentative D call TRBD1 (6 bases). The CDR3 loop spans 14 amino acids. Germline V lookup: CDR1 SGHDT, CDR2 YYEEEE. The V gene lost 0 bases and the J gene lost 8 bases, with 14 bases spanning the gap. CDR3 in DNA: TGTGCCAGCAGCTTGGGGGCAGCTGGGGGCGGCTACACCTTC. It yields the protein CASSLGAAGGGYTF.

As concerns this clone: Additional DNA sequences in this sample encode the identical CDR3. CDR3 DNA sequence: TGTGCCAGCAGTGAAGCGCTTGAGGGTACTTACTATGGCTACACCTTC. Amino acid sequence: CASSEALEGTYYGYTF. This sequence joins TRBV2 and TRBJ1-2; D unclear. The germline CDR1 and CDR2 sequences are SNHLY and FYNNEI. Deletions cut 0 bases from V and 3 bases from J, with 14 bases between. The CDR3 runs 16 residues.

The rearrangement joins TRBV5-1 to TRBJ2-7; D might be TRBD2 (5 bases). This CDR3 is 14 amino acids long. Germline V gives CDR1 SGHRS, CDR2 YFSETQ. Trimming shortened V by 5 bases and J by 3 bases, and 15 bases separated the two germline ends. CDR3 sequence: CASSMGSYGYEQYF. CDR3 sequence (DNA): TGCGCCAGCAGTATGGGGAGTTATGGCTACGAGCAGTACTTC. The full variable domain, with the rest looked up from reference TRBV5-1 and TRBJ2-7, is KAGVTQTPRYLIKTRGQQVTLSCSPISGHRSVSWYQQTPGQGLQFLFEYFSETQRNKGNFPGRFSGRQFSNSRSEMNVSTLELGDSALYLCASSMGSYGYEQYFGPGTRLTVT.

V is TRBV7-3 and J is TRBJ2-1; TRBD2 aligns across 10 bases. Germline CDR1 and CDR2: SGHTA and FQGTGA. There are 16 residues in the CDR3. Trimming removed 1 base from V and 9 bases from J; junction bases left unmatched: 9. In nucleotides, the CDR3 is TGTGCCAGCAGCTTAATGGGAACTAGCGGGACCGGTGAGCAGTTCTTC. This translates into CASSLMGTSGTGEQFF.

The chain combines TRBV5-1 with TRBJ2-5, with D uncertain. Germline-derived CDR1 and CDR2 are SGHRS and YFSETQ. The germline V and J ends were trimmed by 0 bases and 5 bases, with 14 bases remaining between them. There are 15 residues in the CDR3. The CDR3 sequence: CASSLAINSIETQYF. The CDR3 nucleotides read TGCGCCAGCAGCTTGGCCATTAACTCGATCGAGACCCAGTACTTC. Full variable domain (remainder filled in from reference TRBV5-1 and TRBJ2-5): KAGVTQTPRYLIKTRGQQVTLSCSPISGHRSVSWYQQTPGQGLQFLFEYFSETQRNKGNFPGRFSGRQFSNSRSEMNVSTLELGDSALYLCASSLAINSIETQYFGPGTRLLVL.

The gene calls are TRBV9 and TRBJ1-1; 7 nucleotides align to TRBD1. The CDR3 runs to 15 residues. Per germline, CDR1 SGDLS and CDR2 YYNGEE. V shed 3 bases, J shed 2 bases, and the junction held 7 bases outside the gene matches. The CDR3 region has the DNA TGTGCCAGCAGCGCTACCGGGACAGTAAACACTGAAGCTTTCTTT. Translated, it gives CASSATGTVNTEAFF.

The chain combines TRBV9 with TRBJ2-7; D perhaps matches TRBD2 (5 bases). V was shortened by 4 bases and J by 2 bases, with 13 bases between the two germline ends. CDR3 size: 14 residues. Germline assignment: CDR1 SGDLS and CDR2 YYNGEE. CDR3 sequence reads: CASSLRAETYEQYF. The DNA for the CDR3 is TGTGCCAGCAGCCTGAGGGCTGAAACCTACGAGCAGTACTTC.

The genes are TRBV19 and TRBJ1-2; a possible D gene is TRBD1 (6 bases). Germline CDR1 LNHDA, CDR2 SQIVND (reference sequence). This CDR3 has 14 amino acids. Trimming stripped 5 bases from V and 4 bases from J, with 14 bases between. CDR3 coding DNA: TGTGCCAGTAGTGGAACAGGGCCACCCTATGGCTACACCTTC. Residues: CASSGTGPPYGYTF.

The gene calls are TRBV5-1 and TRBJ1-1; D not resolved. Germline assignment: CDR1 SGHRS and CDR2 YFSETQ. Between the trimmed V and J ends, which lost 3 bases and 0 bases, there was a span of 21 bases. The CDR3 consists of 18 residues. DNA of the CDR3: TGCGCCAGCAGCTCAGGCCTGGGTCGGAGGTCCATGAACACTGAAGCTTTCTTT. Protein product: CASSSGLGRRSMNTEAFF.

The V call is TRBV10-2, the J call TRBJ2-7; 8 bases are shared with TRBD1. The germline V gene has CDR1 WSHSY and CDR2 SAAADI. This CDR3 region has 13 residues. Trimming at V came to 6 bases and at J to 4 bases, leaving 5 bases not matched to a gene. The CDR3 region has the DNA TGCGCCAGCAGCCTACAGGGGGGTTACGAGCAGTACTTC. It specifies CASSLQGGYEQYF.

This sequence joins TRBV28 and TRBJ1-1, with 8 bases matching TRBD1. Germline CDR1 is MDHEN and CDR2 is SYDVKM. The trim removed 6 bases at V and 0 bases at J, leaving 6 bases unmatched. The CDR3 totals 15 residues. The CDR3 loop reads CASRSGGAMNTEAFF. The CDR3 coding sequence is TGTGCCAGCAGATCAGGGGGCGCGATGAACACTGAAGCTTTCTTT. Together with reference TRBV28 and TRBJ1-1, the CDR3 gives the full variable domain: DVKVTQSSRYLVKRTGEKVFLECVQDMDHENMFWYRQDPGLGLRLIYFSYDVKMKEKGDIPEGYSVSREKKERFSLILESASTNQTSMYLCASRSGGAMNTEAFFGQGTRLTVV.

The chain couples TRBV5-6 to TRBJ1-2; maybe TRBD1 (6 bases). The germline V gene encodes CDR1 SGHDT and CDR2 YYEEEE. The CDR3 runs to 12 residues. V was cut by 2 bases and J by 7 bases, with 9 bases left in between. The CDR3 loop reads CASSLQGRGYTF. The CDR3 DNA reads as TGTGCCAGCAGCTTACAGGGTCGTGGCTACACCTTC.

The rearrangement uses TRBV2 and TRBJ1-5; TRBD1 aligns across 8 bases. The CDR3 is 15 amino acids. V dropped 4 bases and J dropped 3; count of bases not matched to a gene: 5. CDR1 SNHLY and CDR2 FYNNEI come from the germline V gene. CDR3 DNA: TGTGCCAGCAGTGCTCAGGGGGCATACAATCAGCCCCAGCATTTT. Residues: CASSAQGAYNQPQHF. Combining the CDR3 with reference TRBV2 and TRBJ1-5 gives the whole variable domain EPEVTQTPSHQVTQMGQEVILRCVPISNHLYFYWYRQILGQKVEFLVSFYNNEISEKSEIFDDQFSVERPDGSNFTLKIRSTKLEDSAMYFCASSAQGAYNQPQHFGDGTRLSIL.

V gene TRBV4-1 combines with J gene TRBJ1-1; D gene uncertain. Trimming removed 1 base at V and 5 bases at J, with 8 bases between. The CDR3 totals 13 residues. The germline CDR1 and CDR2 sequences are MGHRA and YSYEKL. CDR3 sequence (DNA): TGCGCCAGCAGCCAAGTACCGGGGACTGAAGCTTTCTTT. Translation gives CASSQVPGTEAFF.